Shown below are 9 T cell receptor beta chains from a single sample sequenced in a study of T cells after posttransplantation cyclophosphamide. Control samples came 1 year after myeloablative marrow transplants with methotrexate plus calcineurin inhibitor. This table comes from immunoSEQ multiplex PCR, and its TCRdb copy is limited to in-frame clones, with some not included. The table includes 15,000 to 20,000 clones, around 86% detected once. This specimen was PBMCs, taken after an allogeneic stem cell transplant with a calcineurin inhibitor and methotrexate. The source of these receptors is a male patient aged 50 to 60 who received an allogeneic stem cell transplant from an unrelated donor, was CMV-positive, and had chronic GVHD only. Some of the T cells may derive from the graft donor.

The rearrangement links TRBV6-6 to TRBJ1-2; D unresolved. Trimming removed 0 bases at V and 6 bases at J, with 8 bases between. In germline, CDR1 is MNHNY, CDR2 SVGAGI (reference sequence). This CDR3 spans 13 amino acids. The CDR3 reads CASSYSSGNGYTF. The CDR3, as DNA: TGTGCCAGCAGTTACTCGAGCGGGAATGGCTACACCTTC.

Comment on this clone: Compared with germline, one end of the junction differs, possibly owing to a read error. V is TRBV2 and J is TRBJ1-1, with D perhaps matching TRBD1 (6 bases). Per germline, CDR1 SNHLY and CDR2 FYNNEI. The CDR3 is 14 amino acids. The CDR3 loop reads CASSLRGGDTVAFF. In DNA, the CDR3 is TGTGCCAGCAGCTTACGGGGGGGGGACACTGTAGCTTTCTTT.

V is TRBV14 and J is TRBJ1-1; possible D gene TRBD1, 6 bases. The germline V gene encodes CDR1 SGHDN and CDR2 FVKESK. Trimming took 0 bases from V and 5 from J, leaving 10 bases between them. The CDR3 is 14 amino acids. Here the CDR3 DNA reads TGTGCCAGCAGCCAAGAACACAGGGTGACTGAAGCTTTCTTT. It specifies CASSQEHRVTEAFF.

The chain is built from TRBV13 and TRBJ1-6; unclear D gene. This CDR3 has 14 amino acids. Trimming cost V 7 bases and J 0 bases, with 7 bases left between them. Germline V gene lookup returns CDR1 PRHDT and CDR2 FYEKMQ (reference sequence). The CDR3 spells CASTLYSYNSPLHF. The CDR3 DNA reads as TGTGCCAGCACCCTATACTCCTATAATTCACCCCTCCACTTT.

Comments on this clone: Other DNA sequences in this specimen translate into the identical CDR3. The DNA for the CDR3 is TGTGCCAGCAGCTTAACGGGACAGAGTGGAAACACCATATATTTT. Protein sequence: CASSLTGQSGNTIYF. This chain joins TRBV7-3 and TRBJ1-3; 7 bases line up with TRBD1. This CDR3 is 15 amino acids long. Germline-derived CDR1 and CDR2 are SGHTA and FQGTGA. The trim removed 0 bases at V and 3 bases at J, leaving 2 bases unmatched.

V is TRBV5-1 and J is TRBJ2-3; possible D gene TRBD2, 6 bases. The CDR3 totals 15 residues. The ends were cut back, 1 base at V and 4 bases at J, with 13 bases in the middle. Per the germline V gene, CDR1 is SGHRS and CDR2 is YFSETQ. The DNA of the CDR3 is TGCGCCAGCAGCTTGAGTCTAGCGAGTGCAGATACGCAGTATTTT. Translating it yields CASSLSLASADTQYF.

This chain uses TRBV6-5 with TRBJ2-5, with D maybe TRBD1 (6 bases). This CDR3 contains 13 residues. V was clipped by 6 bases and J by 2 bases, with 10 bases between them. Germline V lookup: CDR1 MNHEY, CDR2 SVGAGI. This CDR3 is CASRRTEQETQYF. CDR3 coding DNA: TGTGCCAGCAGGCGGACAGAACAAGAGACCCAGTACTTC.

V gene TRBV11-3 combines with J gene TRBJ2-7, with 9 positions matching TRBD1. The V segment lost 0 bases and the J segment 5 bases; nucleotides outside the gene matches: 5. In germline, CDR1 is SGHNT, CDR2 YENEEA. The CDR3 has 15 residues. The CDR3 DNA sequence: TGTGCCAGCAGCTTAGAAGGGACAGGGTCCGACGAGCAGTACTTC. It yields the protein CASSLEGTGSDEQYF.

This clone was seen a few times. Other DNA sequences in the same sample also yield this CDR3. The CDR3 DNA is TGTGCCAGCAGCTTTTATACAGATACGCAGTATTTT. Protein: CASSFYTDTQYF. The V call is TRBV11-2, the J call TRBJ2-3; D is unresolved. The CDR3 contains 12 residues. V was trimmed by 3 bases and J by 3 bases, leaving 4 bases between them. Germline V gives CDR1 SGHAT, CDR2 FQNNGV. Drawing the rest from reference TRBV11-2 and TRBJ2-3, the complete variable domain is EAGVAQSPRYKIIEKRQSVAFWCNPISGHATLYWYQQILGQGPKLLIQFQNNGVVDDSQLPKDRFSAERLKGVDSTLKIQPAKLEDSAVYLCASSFYTDTQYFGPGTRLTVL.